This T cell receptor beta chain was observed in a study of T cell responses to AZD1222 COVID-19 vaccine. General study results and limits: When two AZD1222 doses had been given, Spike-specific TCR breadth and depth rose. Nearly half of unique spike-specific TCRs reportedly avoided B.1.351 and B.1.1.7 mutated regions. Among vaccine-associated CD4 TCRs, coverage spanned spike, with dominance at 160-218 and 743-854. Females outnumbered males among donors, who were mostly white British; clonal diversity was possibly underestimated.

Points on this clone: Its antigen is undetermined.

Sequencing used immunoSEQ multiplex PCR; TCRdb keeps in-frame clones, though not all of them. The sample lists 95,000 to 150,000 clones; 85% to 90% were seen once. CDR1 ENHRY and CDR2 SYGVKD come from the germline V gene. V lost 8 bases and J lost 0, with 10 bases in between. This CDR3 region has 13 residues. The sequenced sample was peripheral blood, obtained on day 0 of AZD1222 vaccination. V gene TRBV10-3 combines with J gene TRBJ1-2; a possible D gene is TRBD1 (5 bases). The receptor was isolated from an adult in good health. DNA of the CDR3: TGTGCCATCTACCAGGGCACTAACTATGGCTACACCTTC. This encodes CAIYQGTNYGYTF.